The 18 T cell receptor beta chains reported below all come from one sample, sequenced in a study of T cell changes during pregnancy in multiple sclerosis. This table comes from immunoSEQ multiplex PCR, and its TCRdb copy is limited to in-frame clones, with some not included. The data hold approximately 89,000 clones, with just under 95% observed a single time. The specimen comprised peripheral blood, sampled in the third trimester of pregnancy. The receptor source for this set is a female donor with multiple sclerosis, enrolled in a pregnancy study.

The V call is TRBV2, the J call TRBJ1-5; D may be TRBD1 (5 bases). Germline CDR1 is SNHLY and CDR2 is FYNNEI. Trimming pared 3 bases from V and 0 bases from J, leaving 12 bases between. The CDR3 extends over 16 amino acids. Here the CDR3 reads CASSEWGSNSNQPQHF. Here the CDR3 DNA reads TGTGCCAGCAGTGAGTGGGGCAGCAATAGCAATCAGCCCCAGCATTTT. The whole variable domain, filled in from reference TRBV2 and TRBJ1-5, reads EPEVTQTPSHQVTQMGQEVILRCVPISNHLYFYWYRQILGQKVEFLVSFYNNEISEKSEIFDDQFSVERPDGSNFTLKIRSTKLEDSAMYFCASSEWGSNSNQPQHFGDGTRLSIL.

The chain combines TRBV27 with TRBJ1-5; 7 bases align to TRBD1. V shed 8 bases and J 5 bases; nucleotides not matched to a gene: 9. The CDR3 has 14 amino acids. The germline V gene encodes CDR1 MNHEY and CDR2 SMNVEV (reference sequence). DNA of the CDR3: TGTGCCAGCGTAGACAGGGTTGTGGATCAGCCCCAGCATTTT. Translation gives CASVDRVVDQPQHF.

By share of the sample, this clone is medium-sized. The CDR3 here is CASSYGSVAGELFF. The CDR3 DNA reads as TGTGCCAGCAGTTACGGCTCAGTCGCCGGGGAGCTGTTTTTT. This rearrangement joins TRBV6-5 to TRBJ2-2; D remains unclear. The germline V gene has CDR1 MNHEY and CDR2 SVGAGI. This CDR3 is 14 amino acids long. The ends were cut back, 2 bases at V and 6 bases at J, with 10 bases in the middle.

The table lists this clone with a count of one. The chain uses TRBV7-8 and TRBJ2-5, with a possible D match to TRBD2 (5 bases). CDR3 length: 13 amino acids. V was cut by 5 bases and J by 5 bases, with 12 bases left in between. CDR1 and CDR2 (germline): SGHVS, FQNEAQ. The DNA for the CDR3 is TGTGCCAGCAGCCCCCCCCGGAGGGAGACCCAGTACTTC. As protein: CASSPPRRETQYF.

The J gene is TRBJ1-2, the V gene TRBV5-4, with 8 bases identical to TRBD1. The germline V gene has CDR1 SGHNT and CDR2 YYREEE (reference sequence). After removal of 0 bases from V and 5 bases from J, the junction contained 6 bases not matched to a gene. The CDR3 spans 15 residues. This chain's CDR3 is CASSLGTGHLYGYTF. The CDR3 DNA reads TGTGCCAGCAGCTTGGGGACAGGGCACTTATATGGCTACACCTTC.

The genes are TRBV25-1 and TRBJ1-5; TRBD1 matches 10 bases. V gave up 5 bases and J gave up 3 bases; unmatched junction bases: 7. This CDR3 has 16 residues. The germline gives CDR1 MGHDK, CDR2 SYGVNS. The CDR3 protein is CASSPEGTGVNQPQHF. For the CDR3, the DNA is TGTGCCAGCAGTCCAGAGGGGACAGGGGTCAATCAGCCCCAGCATTTT.

DNA of the CDR3: TGTGCCAGCAGCGTAGCTACGTGGGGACTAGCGGGAGTTGGCAATGAGCAGTTCTTC. Protein sequence: CASSVATWGLAGVGNEQFF. The V call is TRBV9, the J call TRBJ2-1; 14 nucleotides align to TRBD2. The CDR3 spans 19 residues. V lost 0 bases to trimming and J lost 6 bases; unmatched junction nucleotides: 11. Germline V gene lookup returns CDR1 SGDLS and CDR2 YYNGEE.

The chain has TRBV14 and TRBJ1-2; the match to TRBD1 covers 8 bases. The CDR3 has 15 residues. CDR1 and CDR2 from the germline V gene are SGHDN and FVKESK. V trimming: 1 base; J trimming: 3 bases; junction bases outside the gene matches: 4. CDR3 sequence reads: CASSQADRVDYGYTF. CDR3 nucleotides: TGTGCCAGCAGCCAAGCGGACAGGGTGGACTATGGCTACACCTTC.

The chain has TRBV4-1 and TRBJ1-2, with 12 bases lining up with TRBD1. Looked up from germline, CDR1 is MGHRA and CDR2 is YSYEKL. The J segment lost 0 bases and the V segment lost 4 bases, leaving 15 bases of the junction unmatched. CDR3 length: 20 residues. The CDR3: CASSPPYARDRGRSNYGYTF. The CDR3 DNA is TGCGCCAGCAGCCCCCCTTACGCCCGGGACAGGGGGCGGTCTAACTATGGCTACACCTTC.

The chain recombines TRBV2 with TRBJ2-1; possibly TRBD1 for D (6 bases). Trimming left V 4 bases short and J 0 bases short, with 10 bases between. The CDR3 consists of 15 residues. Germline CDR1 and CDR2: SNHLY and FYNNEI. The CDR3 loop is CASSGRGSSYNEQFF. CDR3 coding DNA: TGTGCCAGCAGTGGTAGGGGGAGCTCCTACAATGAGCAGTTCTTC.

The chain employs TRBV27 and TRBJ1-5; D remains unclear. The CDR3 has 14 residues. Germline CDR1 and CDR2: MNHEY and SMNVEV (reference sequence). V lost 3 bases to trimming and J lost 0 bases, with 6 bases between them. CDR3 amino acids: CASSFQDSNQPQHF. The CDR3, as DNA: TGTGCCAGCAGTTTTCAGGATAGCAATCAGCCCCAGCATTTT.

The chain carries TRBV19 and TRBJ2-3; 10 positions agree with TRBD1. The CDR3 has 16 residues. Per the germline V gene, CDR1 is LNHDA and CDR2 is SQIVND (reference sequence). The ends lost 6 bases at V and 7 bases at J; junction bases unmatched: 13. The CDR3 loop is CASSDAGQGYWYTQYF. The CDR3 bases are TGTGCCAGTAGCGATGCGGGACAGGGGTATTGGTATACGCAGTATTTT.

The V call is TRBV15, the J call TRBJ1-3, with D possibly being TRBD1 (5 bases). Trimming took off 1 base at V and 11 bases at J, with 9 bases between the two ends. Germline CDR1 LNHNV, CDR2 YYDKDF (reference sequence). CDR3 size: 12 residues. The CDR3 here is CATSRATGSIYF. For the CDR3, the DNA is TGTGCCACCAGCAGAGCAACAGGTTCCATATATTTT.

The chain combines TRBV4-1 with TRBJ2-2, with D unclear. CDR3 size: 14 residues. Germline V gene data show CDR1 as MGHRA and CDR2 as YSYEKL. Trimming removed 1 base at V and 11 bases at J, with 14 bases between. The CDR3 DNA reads TGCGCCAGCAGCCAAGGAGAGCGATCGCCCGAGCTGTTTTTT. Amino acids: CASSQGERSPELFF.

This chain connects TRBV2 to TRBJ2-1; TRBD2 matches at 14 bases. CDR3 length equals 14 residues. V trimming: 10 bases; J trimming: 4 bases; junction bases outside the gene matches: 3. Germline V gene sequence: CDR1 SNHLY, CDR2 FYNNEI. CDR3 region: CATGLAGGYNEQFF. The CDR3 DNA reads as TGTGCCACCGGACTAGCGGGAGGTTACAATGAGCAGTTCTTC.

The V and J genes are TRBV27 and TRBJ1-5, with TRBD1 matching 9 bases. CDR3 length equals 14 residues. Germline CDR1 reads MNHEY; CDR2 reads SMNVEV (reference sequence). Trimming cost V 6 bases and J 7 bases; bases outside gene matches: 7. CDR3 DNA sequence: TGTGCCAGCAGGCCGGGACAGGGACGGCAGCCCCAGCATTTT. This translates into CASRPGQGRQPQHF.

The CDR3 DNA is TGTGCCAGCAGCCCATCGAACAGGGGTAGCTATGGCTACACCTTC. This codes for CASSPSNRGSYGYTF. The rearrangement links TRBV7-9 to TRBJ1-2; TRBD1 agrees at 7 bases. Per germline, CDR1 SEHNR and CDR2 FQNEAQ (reference sequence). This CDR3 region has 15 residues. V shed 5 bases, J shed 4 bases, and the junction held 10 bases outside the gene matches. The complete variable domain, with remaining parts taken from reference TRBV7-9 and TRBJ1-2, reads DTGVSQNPRHKITKRGQNVTFRCDPISEHNRLYWYRQTLGQGPEFLTYFQNEAQLEKSRLLSDRFSAERPKGSFSTLEIQRTEQGDSAMYLCASSPSNRGSYGYTFGSGTRLTVV.

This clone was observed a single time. The CDR3 DNA follows: TGCGCCAGCAGCTTGATTCCAGGGCTGTTAGAGACCCAGTACTTC. It translates to CASSLIPGLLETQYF. The chain employs TRBV5-1 and TRBJ2-5, with D possibly TRBD1 on 5 matching bases. Deletions cut 1 base from V and 4 bases from J, with 14 bases between. Germline CDR1 SGHRS, CDR2 YFSETQ. CDR3 length: 15 residues.